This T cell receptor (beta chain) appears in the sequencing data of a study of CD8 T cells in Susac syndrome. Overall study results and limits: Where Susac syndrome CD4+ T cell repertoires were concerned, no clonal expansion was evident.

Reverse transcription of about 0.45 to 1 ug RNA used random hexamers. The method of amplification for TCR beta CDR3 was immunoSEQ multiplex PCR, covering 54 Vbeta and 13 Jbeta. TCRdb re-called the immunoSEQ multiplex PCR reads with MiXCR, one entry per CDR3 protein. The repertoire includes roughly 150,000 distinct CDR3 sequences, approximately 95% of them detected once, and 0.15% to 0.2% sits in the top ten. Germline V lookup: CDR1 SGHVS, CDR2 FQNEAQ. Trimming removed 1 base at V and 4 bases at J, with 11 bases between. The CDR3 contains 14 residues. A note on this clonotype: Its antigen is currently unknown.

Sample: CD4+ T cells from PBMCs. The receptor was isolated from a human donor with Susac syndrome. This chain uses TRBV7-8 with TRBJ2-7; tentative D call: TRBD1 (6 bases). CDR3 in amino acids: CASSLVGTKYEQYF. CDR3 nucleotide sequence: TGTGCCAGCAGCTTAGTGGGGACAAAATACGAGCAGTACTTC.